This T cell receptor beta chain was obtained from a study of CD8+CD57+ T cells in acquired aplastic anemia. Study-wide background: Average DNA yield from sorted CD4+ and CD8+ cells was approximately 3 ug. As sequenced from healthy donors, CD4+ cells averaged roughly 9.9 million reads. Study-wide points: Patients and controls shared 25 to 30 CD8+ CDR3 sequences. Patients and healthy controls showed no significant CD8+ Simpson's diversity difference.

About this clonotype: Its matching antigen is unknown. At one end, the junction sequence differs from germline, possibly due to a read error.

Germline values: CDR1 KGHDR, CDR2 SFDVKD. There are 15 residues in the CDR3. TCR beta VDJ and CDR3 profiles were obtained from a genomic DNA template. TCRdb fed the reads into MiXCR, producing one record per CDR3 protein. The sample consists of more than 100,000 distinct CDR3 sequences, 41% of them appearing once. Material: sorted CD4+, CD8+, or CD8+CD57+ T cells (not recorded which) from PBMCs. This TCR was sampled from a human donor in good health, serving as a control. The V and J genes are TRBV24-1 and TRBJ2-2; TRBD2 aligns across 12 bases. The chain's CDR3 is CATSDPSGRGGGLFF. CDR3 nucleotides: TGTGCCACTAGTGATCCTAGCGGGAGGGGCGGGGGGCTGTTTTTT.